Each of the 32 T cell receptor beta chains below was sequenced from the same sample in a study of OX40 agonist ivuxolimab in advanced cancers. The repertoire was sequenced with immunoSEQ multiplex PCR; TCRdb's copy has only in-frame clones and lacks some. Here the sample spans 70,000 or so clones, about 90% being singletons. The source was CD4+ or CD8+ T cells sorted from blood, collected in a trial of the OX40 agonist ivuxolimab. The receptor source for this set is an adult with an advanced solid tumor such as melanoma, head and neck, liver or kidney cancer.

For the CDR3, the DNA is TGTGCCAGCAGCTTAGAGAACTCGTCCCAGTACTTC. It codes for CASSLENSSQYF. The chain joins TRBV7-9 to TRBJ2-5, with D unresolved. The CDR3 extends over 12 amino acids. Germline CDR1 and CDR2: SEHNR and FQNEAQ (reference sequence). Trimming pared 1 base from V and 9 bases from J, leaving 9 bases between.

Only one count was recorded for this clone. This chain connects TRBV21-1 to TRBJ1-1. TRBV21-1 is designated a pseudogene. The CDR3 is made up of 18 amino acids. The CDR3 here is CASSKSNFPVWVDTEAFF. The CDR3 region has the DNA TGTGCCAGCAGCAAATCCAACTTCCCAGTTTGGGTCGACACTGAAGCTTTCTTT.

This chain connects TRBV27 to TRBJ2-1; D tentatively fits TRBD1 or TRBD2 (5 bases each). Per germline, CDR1 MNHEY and CDR2 SMNVEV (reference sequence). The CDR3 extends over 12 amino acids. With 3 bases removed from V and 9 bases from J, the gap between germline ends came to 9 bases. For the CDR3, the DNA is TGTGCCAGCAGTTTTTTTGGGGGTGAGCAGTTCTTC. Amino acids: CASSFFGGEQFF.

The chain employs TRBV6-1 and TRBJ1-2; 7 bases are shared with TRBD1. CDR1 and CDR2 (germline): MNHNS, SASEGT. The V gene end was trimmed by 3 bases and the J gene end by 8 bases; junction bases not matched to a gene: 9. This CDR3 has 14 amino acids. CDR3: CASSEGEGAEGYTF. The CDR3, as DNA: TGTGCCAGCAGTGAGGGGGAGGGGGCTGAGGGCTACACCTTC.

The chain uses TRBV7-9 and TRBJ1-2, with D perhaps TRBD1 (5 bases). The V and J ends lost 4 bases and 0 bases respectively, with 12 bases between them. The CDR3 totals 15 residues. Germline assignment: CDR1 SEHNR and CDR2 FQNEAQ (reference sequence). DNA of the CDR3: TGTGCCAGCAGCTCGGGACTGCCCTCTAACTATGGCTACACCTTC. This sequence encodes CASSSGLPSNYGYTF.

The chain has TRBV11-2 and TRBJ2-7; TRBD1 matches 7 bases. This CDR3 spans 16 amino acids. In germline, CDR1 is SGHAT, CDR2 FQNNGV. J was trimmed by 2 bases and V by 0 bases; bases with no gene match: 7. The CDR3 spells CASSLDGGQDPYEQYF. CDR3 in DNA: TGTGCCAGCAGCTTAGACGGAGGACAGGACCCCTACGAGCAGTACTTC. Together with reference TRBV11-2 and TRBJ2-7, the CDR3 gives the full variable domain: EAGVAQSPRYKIIEKRQSVAFWCNPISGHATLYWYQQILGQGPKLLIQFQNNGVVDDSQLPKDRFSAERLKGVDSTLKIQPAKLEDSAVYLCASSLDGGQDPYEQYFGPGTRLTVT.

Comments on this clone: No DNA is shown, since the ends of the CDR3 on it are uncertain; the CDR3 is the one TCRdb lists. The gene calls are TRBV28 and TRBJ1-6; the D call in the table, TRBD1, was not verified against the DNA. The CDR3 length is 22 residues, termini included. Germline V gene data show CDR1 as MDHEN and CDR2 as SYDVKM. CDR3 in amino acids: CASSTLDLTGDNSPLHFGSLHF.

The gene calls are TRBV28 and TRBJ1-1; tentatively, D is TRBD1 (6 bases). This CDR3 has 14 residues. Germline V CDR1 and CDR2: MDHEN, SYDVKM. V shed 5 bases and J shed 5 bases, with 15 bases lying between them. The CDR3 is CASSPDRTVTEAFF. The CDR3 region has the DNA TGTGCCAGCAGTCCTGACAGGACCGTGACTGAAGCTTTCTTT.

This clone showed up just a few times. This sequence joins TRBV9 and TRBJ2-2; 10 bases line up with TRBD2. The germline CDR1 and CDR2 sequences are SGDLS and YYNGEE. CDR3 size: 18 residues. V shed 0 bases and J 3 bases; nucleotides not matched to a gene: 8. CDR3: CASSVGLAGVAYTGELFF. CDR3 in DNA: TGTGCCAGCAGCGTAGGGCTAGCGGGAGTAGCGTACACCGGGGAGCTGTTTTTT. Variable domain in full (rest from reference TRBV9 and TRBJ2-2): DSGVTQTPKHLITATGQRVTLRCSPRSGDLSVYWYQQSLDQGLQFLIQYYNGEERAKGNILERFSAQQFPDLHSELNLSSLELGDSALYFCASSVGLAGVAYTGELFFGEGSRLTVL.

CDR3 DNA: TGTGCCAGCAGCGCAACCGGGGCAGATACGCAGTATTTT. It is translated as CASSATGADTQYF. This chain joins TRBV9 and TRBJ2-3, with D maybe TRBD2 (5 bases). The germline CDR1 and CDR2 sequences are SGDLS and YYNGEE. V lost 3 bases, J lost 4 bases, and 9 bases lay in between. This CDR3 spans 13 amino acids. The full variable domain, completed using reference TRBV9 and TRBJ2-3, is DSGVTQTPKHLITATGQRVTLRCSPRSGDLSVYWYQQSLDQGLQFLIQYYNGEERAKGNILERFSAQQFPDLHSELNLSSLELGDSALYFCASSATGADTQYFGPGTRLTVL.

This clone showed up just once. The chain recombines TRBV7-8 with TRBJ1-5; the D gene is possibly TRBD1 (5 bases). V was clipped by 4 bases and J by 7 bases, with 17 bases between them. Germline V gives CDR1 SGHVS, CDR2 FQNEAQ. The CDR3 is made up of 15 amino acids. CDR3 protein: CASSWDGPSHQPQHF. The CDR3 DNA follows: TGTGCCAGCAGCTGGGACGGGCCATCCCACCAGCCCCAGCATTTT. The entire variable domain, with the rest obtained from reference TRBV7-8 and TRBJ1-5, is as follows: GAGVSQSPRYKVAKRGQDVALRCDPISGHVSLFWYQQALGQGPEFLTYFQNEAQLDKSGLPSDRFFAERPEGSVSTLKIQRTQQEDSAVYLCASSWDGPSHQPQHFGDGTRLSIL.

V is TRBV27 and J is TRBJ1-2; no reliable D call. Germline V gene lookup returns CDR1 MNHEY and CDR2 SMNVEV (reference sequence). The CDR3 runs to 15 residues. V was clipped by 5 bases and J by 7 bases, with 20 bases between them. The CDR3 sequence is CASSPRWPLEGGYTF. CDR3 nucleotide sequence: TGTGCCAGCAGTCCCCGATGGCCCCTAGAGGGTGGCTACACCTTC.

The genes are TRBV4-3 and TRBJ2-1; maybe TRBD2 (6 bases). This CDR3 spans 17 amino acids. Germline-derived CDR1 and CDR2 are LGHNA and YSLEER. The V and J ends lost 1 base and 0 bases respectively, with 13 bases between them. The DNA for the CDR3 is TGCGCCAGCAGCCAAGGGAGGCAGGGAGGCTCCTACAATGAGCAGTTCTTC. It yields the protein CASSQGRQGGSYNEQFF.

The chain carries TRBV19 and TRBJ1-5; no reliable D call. From germline, CDR1 is LNHDA and CDR2 SQIVND (reference sequence). V lost 8 bases and J lost 0, with 8 bases in between. CDR3 length equals 13 residues. In nucleotides, the CDR3 is TGTGCCAGTGCCACAGATAGCAATCAGCCCCAGCATTTT. Translated, it gives CASATDSNQPQHF.

The chain links TRBV4-3 to TRBJ1-1; unclear D gene. CDR1 is LGHNA and CDR2 is YSLEER in the germline V gene. V was cut by 2 bases and J by 5 bases, with 12 bases left in between. The CDR3 runs 14 residues. DNA of the CDR3: TGCGCCAGCAGCCAAAGGAGTGGGGTTACTGAAGCTTTCTTT. It codes for CASSQRSGVTEAFF.

The rearrangement uses TRBV29-1 and TRBJ1-2; D unresolved. Germline CDR1 SQVTM, CDR2 ANQGSEA. The CDR3 has 14 residues. The V end was cut by 0 bases, the J end by 4 bases, with 12 bases between. CDR3 in DNA: TGCAGCGTTGAAGATAACGTACGGCCCTATGGCTACACCTTC. Its translation is CSVEDNVRPYGYTF.

This clone came up once. The CDR3 coding sequence is TGTGCCAGCAGTTTGGAGAGTGGACAGCCCCAGCATTTT. Its protein product is CASSLESGQPQHF. This sequence joins TRBV28 and TRBJ1-5; the D is unclear. Germline loops: CDR1 MDHEN, CDR2 SYDVKM. This CDR3 is 13 amino acids long. V lost 3 bases and J 7 bases, leaving 10 bases between the germline ends.

The chain uses TRBV7-2 and TRBJ2-7; a possible D gene is TRBD2 (6 bases). The V end was cut by 1 base, the J end by 3 bases, with 7 bases between. CDR1 and CDR2 (germline): SGHTA, FQGNSA. The length of the CDR3 is 13 residues. This CDR3 is CASSLGGVYEQYF. CDR3 nucleotide sequence: TGTGCCAGCAGCTTAGGGGGGGTCTACGAGCAGTACTTC.

The rearrangement uses TRBV27 and TRBJ1-1, with D possibly TRBD1 on 6 matching bases. The ends were cut back, 5 bases at V and 3 bases at J, with 16 bases in the middle. The CDR3 length is 15 residues. The germline CDR1 and CDR2 sequences are MNHEY and SMNVEV (reference sequence). The CDR3 nucleotides are TGTGCCAGCAGTCTCCACGGGGGCACGTACACTGAAGCTTTCTTT. Its protein is CASSLHGGTYTEAFF.

In this sample, this clone turned up once. The CDR3 spells CASSPDGGADYGYTF. DNA of the CDR3: TGTGCCAGCTCACCTGACGGGGGCGCGGACTATGGCTACACCTTC. The chain uses TRBV18 and TRBJ1-2; tentative D call: TRBD1 (6 bases). The CDR3 extends over 15 amino acids. The germline CDR1 and CDR2 sequences are KGHSH and LQKENI. Trimming pared 3 bases from V and 3 bases from J, leaving 14 bases between.

The chain employs TRBV28 and TRBJ2-3, with TRBD2 matching 7 bases. Germline-derived CDR1 and CDR2 are MDHEN and SYDVKM. V lost 7 bases to trimming and J lost 3 bases; unmatched junction nucleotides: 16. CDR3 size: 17 residues. The CDR3 spells CASTPAGSIGGTDTQYF. The CDR3 DNA reads as TGTGCCAGCACCCCAGCGGGATCGATTGGGGGTACAGATACGCAGTATTTT.

The chain carries TRBV4-3 and TRBJ2-2; D is unclear. CDR1 is LGHNA and CDR2 is YSLEER in the germline V gene. V was clipped by 0 bases and J by 1 base, with 6 bases between them. This CDR3 has 15 residues. The CDR3 sequence: CASSQDRKNTGELFF. In DNA, the CDR3 is TGCGCCAGCAGCCAAGACAGGAAGAACACCGGGGAGCTGTTTTTT.

The gene calls are TRBV27 and TRBJ2-7, with D tentatively TRBD2 (5 bases). Trimming cost V 5 bases and J 0 bases, with 8 bases left between them. From germline, CDR1 is MNHEY and CDR2 SMNVEV (reference sequence). CDR3 length: 13 residues. The CDR3 protein is CASSRGDSYEQYF. For the CDR3, the DNA is TGTGCCAGCAGTCGGGGTGACTCCTACGAGCAGTACTTC.

The chain combines TRBV5-1 with TRBJ1-5; no firm D call. Germline V gene sequence: CDR1 SGHRS, CDR2 YFSETQ. Trimming cost V 0 bases and J 0 bases, with 1 base left between them. CDR3 length: 13 amino acids. The CDR3 loop reads CASSLGSNQPQHF. The CDR3 DNA follows: TGCGCCAGCAGCTTGGGTAGCAATCAGCCCCAGCATTTT.

The chain is built from TRBV19 and TRBJ1-1; D uncertain. Trimming left V 6 bases short and J 1 base short, with 9 bases between. Germline CDR1 and CDR2: LNHDA and SQIVND (reference sequence). The CDR3 totals 13 residues. CDR3 loop: CASRQNPNTEAFF. CDR3 coding DNA: TGTGCCAGTAGACAGAATCCGAACACTGAAGCTTTCTTT.

This chain links TRBV27 with TRBJ2-5; 9 positions agree with TRBD2. V lost 6 bases, J lost 6 bases, and 5 bases stayed unmatched. The CDR3 has 13 amino acids. Germline V gene sequence: CDR1 MNHEY, CDR2 SMNVEV (reference sequence). CDR3 bases: TGTGCCAGCAGCTACTCTAGCGGGAAGACCCAGTACTTC. This translates into CASSYSSGKTQYF.

This clone was counted only a few times. The CDR3 is CASSSGTSVDSYNEQFF. The CDR3 DNA follows: TGTGCCAGCAGCTCCGGGACTAGCGTGGATTCCTACAATGAGCAGTTCTTC. The chain recombines TRBV9 with TRBJ2-1, with 10 bases identical to TRBD2. The trim removed 4 bases at V and 1 base at J, leaving 8 bases unmatched. Germline lookup yields CDR1 SGDLS and CDR2 YYNGEE. The CDR3 consists of 17 residues. Supplemented by reference TRBV9 and TRBJ2-1, the full variable domain reads DSGVTQTPKHLITATGQRVTLRCSPRSGDLSVYWYQQSLDQGLQFLIQYYNGEERAKGNILERFSAQQFPDLHSELNLSSLELGDSALYFCASSSGTSVDSYNEQFFGPGTRLTVL.

This chain uses TRBV29-1 with TRBJ1-1; D is uncertain. CDR3 size: 17 residues. Trimming took 3 bases from V and 0 from J, leaving 20 bases between them. Germline V gene data show CDR1 as SQVTM and CDR2 as ANQGSEA. The CDR3 loop reads CSVDLETEMSVNTEAFF. CDR3 bases: TGCAGCGTTGACCTAGAGACCGAAATGAGCGTGAACACTGAAGCTTTCTTT.

This rearrangement joins TRBV9 to TRBJ2-7; no clear D. The CDR3 runs 15 residues. Germline CDR1 is SGDLS and CDR2 is YYNGEE. V lost 0 bases and J 0 bases, leaving 10 bases between the germline ends. The CDR3 bases are TGTGCCAGCAGCGTAGGAGCGCCTAGCTCCTACGAGCAGTACTTC. Its translation is CASSVGAPSSYEQYF.

The CDR3 region is CATSSSGMGDQPQHF. In DNA, the CDR3 is TGTGCCACCAGCAGCTCAGGGATGGGAGATCAGCCCCAGCATTTT. The chain recombines TRBV15 with TRBJ1-5, with D maybe TRBD1 (5 bases). Germline values: CDR1 LNHNV, CDR2 YYDKDF (reference sequence). Trimming took off 3 bases at V and 5 bases at J, with 14 bases between the two ends. This CDR3 comprises 15 residues.

This clone occurred once. This sequence joins TRBV28 and TRBJ2-1; TRBD2 aligns across 13 bases. Per the germline V gene, CDR1 is MDHEN and CDR2 is SYDVKM. Trimming took 3 bases from V and 0 from J; bases not matched to a gene: 8. The CDR3 is 19 amino acids. The CDR3 sequence: CASSFWTSGSSNSYNEQFF. The DNA for the CDR3 is TGTGCCAGCAGTTTTTGGACTAGCGGGAGTAGTAACTCCTACAATGAGCAGTTCTTC.

This chain uses TRBV28 with TRBJ1-6; 7 bases match TRBD1. The germline gives CDR1 MDHEN, CDR2 SYDVKM. The CDR3 is 16 residues long. V shed 3 bases, J shed 9 bases, and the junction held 11 bases outside the gene matches. CDR3 bases: TGTGCCAGCAGTTTGGGGAGGGGTGCAGGGGGTTCACCCCTCCACTTT. The encoded protein is CASSLGRGAGGSPLHF.